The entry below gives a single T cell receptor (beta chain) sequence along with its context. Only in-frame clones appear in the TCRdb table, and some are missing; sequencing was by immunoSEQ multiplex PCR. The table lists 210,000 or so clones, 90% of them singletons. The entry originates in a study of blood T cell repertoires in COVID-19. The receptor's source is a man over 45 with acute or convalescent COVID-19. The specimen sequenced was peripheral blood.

As DNA, the CDR3 is TGTGCCAGCAGCTTGGCCGGACTAGCGGGAGGCCTCTACGAGCAGTACTTC. Its protein is CASSLAGLAGGLYEQYF. The rearrangement links TRBV5-5 to TRBJ2-7, with TRBD2 matching over 14 bases. With V trimmed by 0 bases and J by 3 bases, 5 bases remained unmatched. The CDR3 has 17 amino acids. CDR1 is SGHKS and CDR2 is YYEKEE in the germline V gene (reference sequence).